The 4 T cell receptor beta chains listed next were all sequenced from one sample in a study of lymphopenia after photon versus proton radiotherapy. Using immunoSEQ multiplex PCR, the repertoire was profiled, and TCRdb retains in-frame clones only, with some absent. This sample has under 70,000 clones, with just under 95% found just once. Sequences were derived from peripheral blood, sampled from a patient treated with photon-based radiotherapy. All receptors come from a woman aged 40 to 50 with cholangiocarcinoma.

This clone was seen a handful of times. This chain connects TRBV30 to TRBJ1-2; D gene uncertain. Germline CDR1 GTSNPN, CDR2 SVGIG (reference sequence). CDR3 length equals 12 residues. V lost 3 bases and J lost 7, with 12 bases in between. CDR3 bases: TGTGCCTGGAGGGGAACGGCTTCTGGCTACACCTTC. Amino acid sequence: CAWRGTASGYTF. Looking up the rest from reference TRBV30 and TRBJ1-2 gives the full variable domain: SQTIHQWPATLVQPVGSPLSLECTVEGTSNPNLYWYRQAAGRGLQLLFYSVGIGQISSEVPQNLSASRPQDRQFILSSKKLLLSDSGFYLCAWRGTASGYTFGSGTRLTVV.

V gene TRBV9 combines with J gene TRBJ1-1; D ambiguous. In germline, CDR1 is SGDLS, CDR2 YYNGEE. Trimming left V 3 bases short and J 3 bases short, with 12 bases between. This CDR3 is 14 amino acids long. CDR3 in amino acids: CASSETRSDTEAFF. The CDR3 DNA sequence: TGTGCCAGCAGCGAAACTCGGTCGGACACTGAAGCTTTCTTT. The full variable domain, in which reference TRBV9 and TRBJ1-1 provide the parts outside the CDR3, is DSGVTQTPKHLITATGQRVTLRCSPRSGDLSVYWYQQSLDQGLQFLIQYYNGEERAKGNILERFSAQQFPDLHSELNLSSLELGDSALYFCASSETRSDTEAFFGQGTRLTVV.

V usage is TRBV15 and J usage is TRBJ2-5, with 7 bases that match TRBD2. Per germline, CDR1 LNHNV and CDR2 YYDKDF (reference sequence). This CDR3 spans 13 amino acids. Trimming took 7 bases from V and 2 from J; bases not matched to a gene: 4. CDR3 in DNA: TGTGCCACCAAGCGGGGCCTACAAGAGACCCAGTACTTC. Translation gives CATKRGLQETQYF. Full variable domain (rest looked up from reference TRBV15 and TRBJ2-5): DAMVIQNPRYQVTQFGKPVTLSCSQTLNHNVMYWYQQKSSQAPKLLFHYYDKDFNNEADTPDNFQSRRPNTSFCFLDIRSPGLGDTAMYLCATKRGLQETQYFGPGTRLLVL.

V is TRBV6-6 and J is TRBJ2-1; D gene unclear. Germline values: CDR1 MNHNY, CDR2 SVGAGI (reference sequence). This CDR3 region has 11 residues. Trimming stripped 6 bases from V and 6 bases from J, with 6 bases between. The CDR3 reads CASRESNEQFF. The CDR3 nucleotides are TGTGCCAGCAGGGAATCCAATGAGCAGTTCTTC.